These T cell receptor beta chains were read from a single sample in a study of blood T cell repertoires in COVID-19. Assay: immunoSEQ multiplex PCR; the TCRdb copy retains only in-frame clones and omits some. In the table there are a few hundred thousand clones, approximately 87% of which are singletons. The sequenced sample consisted of peripheral blood. These receptors all come from a woman aged 45 to 65 with acute or convalescent COVID-19. Each CDR3 is given with its conserved first and last residue.

j_call: TRBJ1-2
v_call: TRBV6-5
cdr3_aa: CASRPTGGRYGYTF

j_call: TRBJ2-1
v_call: TRBV19
cdr3_aa: CASSMASGTYNEQFF

j_call: TRBJ2-1
v_call: TRBV30
cdr3_aa: CAWSETSSYNEQFF

j_call: TRBJ1-3
v_call: TRBV19
cdr3_aa: CASSDRGGSSGNTIYF

j_call: TRBJ2-7
v_call: TRBV5-1
cdr3_aa: CASSPPGQGGNEQYF

j_call: TRBJ1-6
v_call: TRBV18
cdr3_aa: CASSGTSSYNSPLHF

j_call: TRBJ2-2
v_call: TRBV12-3/TRBV12-4
cdr3_aa: CASSSPSSGELFF

j_call: TRBJ1-2
v_call: TRBV9
cdr3_aa: CASSVTENYGYTF

j_call: TRBJ1-5
v_call: TRBV2
cdr3_aa: CASSERVGYQPQHF

j_call: TRBJ2-7
v_call: TRBV13
cdr3_aa: CASRSLLSSYEQYF

j_call: TRBJ1-4
v_call: TRBV25-1
cdr3_aa: CASSEPAGTGSEKLFF

j_call: TRBJ1-2
v_call: TRBV24-1
cdr3_aa: CATRVDSGYGYTF